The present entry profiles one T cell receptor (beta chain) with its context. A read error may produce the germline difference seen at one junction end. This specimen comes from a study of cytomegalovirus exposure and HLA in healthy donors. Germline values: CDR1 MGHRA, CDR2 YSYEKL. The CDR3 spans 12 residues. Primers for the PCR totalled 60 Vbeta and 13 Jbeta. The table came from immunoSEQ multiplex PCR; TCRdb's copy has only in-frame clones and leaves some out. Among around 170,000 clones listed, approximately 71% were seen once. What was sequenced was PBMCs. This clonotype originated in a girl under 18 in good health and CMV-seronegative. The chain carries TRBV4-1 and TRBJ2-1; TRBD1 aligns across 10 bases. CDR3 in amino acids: CASSQAGQGGIF. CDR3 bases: TGCGCCAGCAGCCAAGCCGGACAGGGGGGAATCTTC.